The present T cell receptor (beta chain) was sequenced within a study of monozygotic twins with inflammatory bowel disease. Broader study findings: For IBD, no single strong associated signal or clonotype was supported. Limited statistical power may explain no repertoire similarity difference between concordant and discordant twins. Discrimination among different T cell subtypes was not achievable.

Comment on this clonotype: Its specificity is not known.

Via template switching, UMIs carrying a 6-nucleotide sample barcode were introduced. TCRdb re-called the 5' RACE reads; every CDR3 protein appears as one record, without DNA. In total, the table holds approximately 380,000 distinct CDR3 sequences. The CDR3 has 15 amino acids. The germline V gene encodes CDR1 LNHDA and CDR2 SQIVND (reference sequence). The genes are TRBV19 and TRBJ1-1; TCRdb's D gene call, TRBD1, goes unchecked for lack of DNA. The sequenced sample consisted of blood. This receptor was identified in a human donor with ulcerative colitis or Crohn's disease, or a healthy co-twin of an affected twin (not recorded which). The CDR3 sequence: CASTTRDRENTEAFF.